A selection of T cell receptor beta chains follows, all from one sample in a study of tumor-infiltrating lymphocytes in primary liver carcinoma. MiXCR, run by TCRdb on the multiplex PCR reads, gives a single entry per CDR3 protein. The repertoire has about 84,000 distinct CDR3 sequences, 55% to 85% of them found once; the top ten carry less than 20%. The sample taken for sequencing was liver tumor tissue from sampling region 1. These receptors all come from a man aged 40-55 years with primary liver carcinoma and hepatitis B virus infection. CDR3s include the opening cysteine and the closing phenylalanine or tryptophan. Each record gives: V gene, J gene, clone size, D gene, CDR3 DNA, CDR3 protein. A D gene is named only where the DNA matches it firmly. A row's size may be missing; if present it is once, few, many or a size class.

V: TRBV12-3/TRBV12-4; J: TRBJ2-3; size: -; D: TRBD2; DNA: TGTGCCAGCAGCCGGGGACTAGCGCGTAGCATATATACGCAGTATTTT; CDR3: CASSRGLARSIYTQYF
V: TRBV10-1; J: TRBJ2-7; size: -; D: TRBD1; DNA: TGCGCCAGCATTGACTCAGGGGGCCACGAGCAGTACTTC; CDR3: CASIDSGGHEQYF
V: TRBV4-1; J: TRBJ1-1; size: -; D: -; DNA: TGCGCCAGCAGCCTATTGCTAACAGGCGAAATGGAAGTTTTCTTT; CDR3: CASSLLLTGEMEVFF
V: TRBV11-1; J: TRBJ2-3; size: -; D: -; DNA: TGTGCCAGCAGCCTCGGGACTGGCACACAAACTGATACGCAATATTTT; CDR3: CASSLGTGTQTDTQYF
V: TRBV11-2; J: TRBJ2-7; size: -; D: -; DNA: TGTGCCAGTAGTTTAGAAAGGCGCACCGAGCAGTACTTC; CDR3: CASSLERRTEQYF
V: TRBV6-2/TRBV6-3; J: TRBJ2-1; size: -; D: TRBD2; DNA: TGTATAGTCGGGACTAGCGGGGACTACCATGAGCAGTTCTTC; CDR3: CIVGTSGDYHEQFF
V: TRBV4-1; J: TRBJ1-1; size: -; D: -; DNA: TGCGCCAGCAGCCAAAACCACTCAAGGGCCTGGAACACTGAAGCTTTCTTT; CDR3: CASSQNHSRAWNTEAFF
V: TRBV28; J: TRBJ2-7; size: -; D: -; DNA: TGTGCCAGCAGACGCATAGGAGGGGTTGAATCAGGGCAGTACTTC; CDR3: CASRRIGGVESGQYF
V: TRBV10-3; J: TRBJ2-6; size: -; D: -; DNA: TGTGCCATCAGGGACAACTCTAGGGCCAACGTCCTTACTTTC; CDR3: CAIRDNSRANVLTF
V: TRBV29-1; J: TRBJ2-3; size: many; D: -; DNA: TGCAGCGCTACCCTAGGGATAGATACGCAGTATTTT; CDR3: CSATLGIDTQYF
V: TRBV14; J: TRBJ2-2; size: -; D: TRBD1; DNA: TGTGCCAGCGCGACGACAGGGGCCGTAGAGCTGTTTTTT; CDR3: CASATTGAVELFF